The 30 T cell receptor beta chains listed next were all sequenced from one sample in a study of T cell repertoires in cytomegalovirus infection. TCRdb reprocessed the reads via MiXCR and lists one record per CDR3 protein. This sample has 250,000 to 300,000 distinct CDR3 sequences, with around 25% found just once. The sample consisted of PBMCs. Receptors originate from a human donor in good health (CMV status not recorded). Some clones in this sample may be carry-over from other donors' samples.

This clonotype has ten or more counts. The chain has TRBV4-1 and TRBJ2-1, with 14 bases matching TRBD2. Germline CDR1 reads MGHRA; CDR2 reads YSYEKL. The CDR3 runs 17 residues. V gave up 1 base and J gave up 5 bases; unmatched junction bases: 4. The CDR3, as DNA: TGCGCCAGCAGCCAAGCACGACTAGCGGGAGGGAACAATGAGCAGTTCTTC. It is translated as CASSQARLAGGNNEQFF.

This clonotype was detected ten times or more. J is TRBJ1-1 and V is TRBV7-2; D is unclear. The V end lost 3 bases, the J end lost 3 bases, and 2 bases lay between the germline ends. The CDR3 extends over 11 amino acids. Per the germline V gene, CDR1 is SGHTA and CDR2 is FQGNSA. The CDR3 DNA sequence: TGTGCCAGCAGCTTTCACACTGAAGCTTTCTTT. It translates to CASSFHTEAFF.

CDR3 sequence: CASSSSGTSGNTGELFF. DNA of the CDR3: TGTGCCAGCAGCTCCAGCGGGACTAGCGGGAACACCGGGGAGCTGTTTTTT. The chain recombines TRBV7-8 with TRBJ2-2, with 11 bases aligning to TRBD2. This CDR3 has 17 amino acids. The germline V gene encodes CDR1 SGHVS and CDR2 FQNEAQ. V lost 4 bases and J lost 1; bases outside the gene matches: 5.

This clonotype occurred many times. The rearrangement links TRBV7-3 to TRBJ2-7; 8 bases align to TRBD1. In germline, CDR1 is SGHTA, CDR2 FQGTGA. The CDR3 contains 12 residues. Trimming cost V 5 bases and J 6 bases; bases outside gene matches: 3. In DNA, the CDR3 is TGTGCCAGCAGCCCAGGACAGGGCGAGCAGTACTTC. This sequence encodes CASSPGQGEQYF.

The chain employs TRBV29-1 and TRBJ2-5, with 7 bases that match TRBD2. The germline V gene encodes CDR1 SQVTM and CDR2 ANQGSEA. J lost 9 bases, V lost 4 bases, and 11 bases had no gene match. This CDR3 is 13 amino acids long. As DNA, the CDR3 is TGCAGCGTTGCAGGCGGGGGAGAAGGGGCCCAGTACTTC. The encoded protein is CSVAGGGEGAQYF.

This clonotype was counted between two and nine times. The chain combines TRBV15 with TRBJ1-2, with TRBD1 as a possible D gene (6 bases). The CDR3 is 18 amino acids. CDR1 and CDR2 (germline): LNHNV, YYDKDF (reference sequence). The germline V and J ends were trimmed by 0 bases and 0 bases, with 17 bases remaining between them. CDR3 coding DNA: TGTGCCACCAGCAGAGATGAGGGGGGAATAGCATCTAACTATGGCTACACCTTC. This sequence encodes CATSRDEGGIASNYGYTF.

The rearrangement joins TRBV30 to TRBJ2-5; D is perhaps TRBD1 or TRBD2 (5 bases each). From germline, CDR1 is GTSNPN and CDR2 SVGIG (reference sequence). V lost 1 base to trimming and J lost 2 bases, with 14 bases between them. The CDR3 length is 15 residues. The CDR3 is CAWSGGRELQETQYF. CDR3 nucleotides: TGTGCCTGGAGTGGGGGACGCGAATTACAAGAGACCCAGTACTTC.

This clonotype occurred many times. This chain uses TRBV7-2 with TRBJ2-1; 12 bases align to TRBD2. V lost 5 bases and J lost 7; bases outside the gene matches: 6. The CDR3 contains 15 residues. Germline CDR1 is SGHTA and CDR2 is FQGNSA. Here the CDR3 DNA reads TGTGCCAGCAGCATGACTAGCGGGAGTATTAATGAGCAGTTCTTC. Translating it yields CASSMTSGSINEQFF.

This clonotype was found many times. The V and J genes are TRBV28 and TRBJ1-5; D is perhaps TRBD1 (6 bases). The germline V and J ends were trimmed by 3 bases and 4 bases, with 10 bases remaining between them. Germline assignment: CDR1 MDHEN and CDR2 SYDVKM. The CDR3 loop spans 14 amino acids. Written as DNA, the CDR3 is TGTGCCAGCAGTTTGGGACATACAAATCAGCCCCAGCATTTT. Translating gives CASSLGHTNQPQHF.

The chain uses TRBV18 and TRBJ2-1; 7 bases match TRBD1. Losses at the gene ends were 3 bases for V and 4 bases for J; bases not matched to a gene: 0. This CDR3 comprises 13 residues. Germline CDR1 and CDR2: KGHSH and LQKENI. The CDR3: CASSPTGYNEQFF. CDR3 nucleotides: TGTGCCAGCTCACCGACAGGGTACAATGAGCAGTTCTTC.

The V and J genes are TRBV29-1 and TRBJ2-7; D remains unclear. This CDR3 contains 9 residues. Germline V lookup: CDR1 SQVTM, CDR2 ANQGSEA. V was trimmed by 6 bases and J by 7 bases, leaving 7 bases between them. The CDR3 loop reads CSVCCEQYF. As DNA, the CDR3 is TGCAGCGTGTGTTGTGAGCAGTACTTC.

The chain links TRBV2 to TRBJ1-2; D is unclear. The CDR3 covers 13 residues. Germline CDR1 is SNHLY and CDR2 is FYNNEI. V lost 3 bases, J lost 4 bases, and 9 bases lay in between. The CDR3 is CASSEEPGYGYTF. CDR3 nucleotide sequence: TGTGCCAGCAGTGAGGAGCCGGGCTATGGCTACACCTTC.

For this clonotype: A much larger clonotype is one base distant, so this may be a read error. This rearrangement joins TRBV11-2 to TRBJ2-7; tentative D call: TRBD2 (5 bases). Looked up from germline, CDR1 is SGHAT and CDR2 is FQNNGV. This CDR3 comprises 14 residues. V was shortened by 3 bases and J by 0 bases, with 9 bases between the two germline ends. Here the CDR3 DNA reads TGTGCCAGCAGCTTGGACTGGAACTCCTACGAGCAGTACTTC. Protein: CASSLDWNSYEQYF. Full variable domain (rest looked up from reference TRBV11-2 and TRBJ2-7): EAGVAQSPRYKIIEKRQSVAFWCNPISGHATLYWYQQILGQGPKLLIQFQNNGVVDDSQLPKDRFSAERLKGVDSTLKIQPAKLEDSAVYLCASSLDWNSYEQYFGPGTRLTVT.

The DNA of the CDR3 is TGTGCCAGCAGCCTGCGGGGGGAGGACACTGAAGCTTTCTTT. Protein: CASSLRGEDTEAFF. J is TRBJ1-1 and V is TRBV5-4; tentative D call: TRBD1 (5 bases). The length of the CDR3 is 14 residues. CDR1 SGHNT and CDR2 YYREEE come from the germline V gene (reference sequence). Trimming took off 4 bases at V and 3 bases at J, with 13 bases between the two ends. The whole variable domain, remainder taken from reference TRBV5-4 and TRBJ1-1, is ETGVTQSPTHLIKTRGQQVTLRCSSQSGHNTVSWYQQALGQGPQFIFQYYREEENGRGNFPPRFSGLQFPNYSSELNVNALELDDSALYLCASSLRGEDTEAFFGQGTRLTVV.

The chain joins TRBV28 to TRBJ1-2; weak D call: TRBD1 (5 bases). Trimming left V 4 bases short and J 6 bases short, with 15 bases between. Looked up from germline, CDR1 is MDHEN and CDR2 is SYDVKM. This CDR3 has 14 amino acids. CDR3 in DNA: TGTGCCAGCAGTTCGGGGGGGACGATCGATGGCTACACCTTC. As protein: CASSSGGTIDGYTF.

This clonotype occurred a few times. This sequence joins TRBV7-9 and TRBJ1-6; perhaps TRBD1 as D (5 bases). Germline-derived CDR1 and CDR2 are SEHNR and FQNEAQ (reference sequence). The V and J ends lost 3 bases and 0 bases respectively, with 9 bases between them. The CDR3 has 16 amino acids. CDR3 region: CASSFRQSSYNSPLHF. The CDR3 coding sequence is TGTGCCAGCAGCTTCCGACAGAGCTCCTATAATTCACCCCTCCACTTT.

The table lists this clonotype with a few counts. The rearrangement uses TRBV5-6 and TRBJ1-6; D not certain. V lost 2 bases to trimming and J lost 7 bases, with 19 bases between them. The germline V gene has CDR1 SGHDT and CDR2 YYEEEE. CDR3 length equals 17 residues. CDR3 in DNA: TGTGCCAGCAGCTTCCCCGGGGTGACATTGGAGAATTCACCCCTCCACTTT. Amino acid sequence: CASSFPGVTLENSPLHF.

The table lists this clonotype with many counts. V and J are TRBV6-1 and TRBJ1-5; 9 bases match TRBD1. This CDR3 is built from 14 residues. Germline CDR1 is MNHNS and CDR2 is SASEGT. J lost 2 bases, V lost 6 bases, and 2 bases had no gene match. The CDR3 bases are TGTGCCAGCAGCTGGACAGGGGGCAATCAGCCCCAGCATTTT. Translating gives CASSWTGGNQPQHF.

This clonotype was counted ten times or more. J is TRBJ2-2 and V is TRBV28; D is unclear. Germline CDR1 is MDHEN and CDR2 is SYDVKM. Trimming took off 3 bases at V and 1 base at J, with 18 bases between the two ends. The CDR3 runs to 18 residues. The DNA of the CDR3 is TGTGCCAGCAGTTTCAGTCTGGCAGATTTTATGAACACCGGGGAGCTGTTTTTT. It specifies CASSFSLADFMNTGELFF.

The V call is TRBV20-1, the J call TRBJ1-3; the D gene is possibly TRBD1 (5 bases). Germline-derived CDR1 and CDR2 are DFQATT and SNEGSKA (reference sequence). The length of the CDR3 is 15 residues. Trimming took 5 bases from V and 6 from J, leaving 20 bases between them. DNA for the CDR3: TGCAGTGCTCACGCCCTACAGGACTTGGAAAACACCATATATTTT. Its protein is CSAHALQDLENTIYF.

The chain carries TRBV20-1 and TRBJ2-1, with 7 nucleotides matching TRBD2. The CDR3 runs 14 residues. V trimming: 0 bases; J trimming: 9 bases; junction bases outside the gene matches: 8. Germline V gives CDR1 DFQATT, CDR2 SNEGSKA (reference sequence). CDR3 loop: CSARDRGGDGEQFF. CDR3 nucleotides: TGCAGTGCTAGAGACCGTGGGGGGGACGGTGAGCAGTTCTTC.

Only one count was recorded for this clonotype. The V call is TRBV28, the J call TRBJ1-1, with 7 bases fitting TRBD1. J was trimmed by 12 bases and V by 5 bases; bases with no gene match: 6. The CDR3 contains 11 residues. In germline, CDR1 is MDHEN, CDR2 SYDVKM. The CDR3 bases are TGTGCCAGCAGTAGGACAGGAGGGACTTTCTTT. It encodes CASSRTGGTFF. Full variable domain (missing parts from reference TRBV28 and TRBJ1-1): DVKVTQSSRYLVKRTGEKVFLECVQDMDHENMFWYRQDPGLGLRLIYFSYDVKMKEKGDIPEGYSVSREKKERFSLILESASTNQTSMYLCASSRTGGTFFGQGTRLTVV.

In this sample, this clonotype turned up a few times. This rearrangement joins TRBV7-9 to TRBJ2-5, with D perhaps matching TRBD1 (6 bases). Germline assignment: CDR1 SEHNR and CDR2 FQNEAQ (reference sequence). The CDR3 runs 13 residues. The ends were cut back, 5 bases at V and 5 bases at J, with 12 bases in the middle. This CDR3 reads CASSQRDIETQYF. The CDR3 DNA reads TGTGCCAGCAGCCAAAGGGACATCGAGACCCAGTACTTC.

There are a few counts of this clonotype. The chain carries TRBV11-2 and TRBJ2-1, with 7 positions matching TRBD1. The germline CDR1 and CDR2 sequences are SGHAT and FQNNGV. Losses at the gene ends were 1 base for V and 7 bases for J; bases not matched to a gene: 4. This CDR3 is 14 amino acids long. CDR3 protein: CASSLAATGNEQFF. CDR3 DNA: TGTGCCAGCAGCTTAGCGGCGACAGGGAATGAGCAGTTCTTC.

This clonotype came up a few times. J is TRBJ2-2 and V is TRBV20-1; D perhaps matches TRBD2 (7 bases). CDR1 and CDR2 from the germline V gene are DFQATT and SNEGSKA (reference sequence). The CDR3 contains 14 residues. Trimming took off 2 bases at V and 4 bases at J, with 11 bases between the two ends. Written as DNA, the CDR3 is TGCAGTGCTAGACCGGGGGGCCGCACCGGGGAGCTGTTTTTT. It is translated as CSARPGGRTGELFF.

The chain employs TRBV29-1 and TRBJ2-6, with TRBD1 matching over 7 bases. V shed 2 bases and J 0 bases; nucleotides not matched to a gene: 4. This CDR3 comprises 16 residues. CDR1 and CDR2 from the germline V gene are SQVTM and ANQGSEA. The CDR3 region is CSVEYRGRSGANVLTF. The CDR3 DNA reads as TGCAGCGTTGAATACAGGGGCCGCTCTGGGGCCAACGTCCTGACTTTC.

The table lists this clonotype with many counts. The chain has TRBV7-2 and TRBJ2-2; 11 bases are shared with TRBD2. CDR3 length equals 14 residues. V gave up 8 bases and J gave up 3 bases; unmatched junction bases: 2. Germline-derived CDR1 and CDR2 are SGHTA and FQGNSA. The DNA for the CDR3 is TGTGCCAGCCGACTAGCGGGGCACACCGGGGAGCTGTTTTTT. Its protein product is CASRLAGHTGELFF.

The gene calls are TRBV27 and TRBJ1-5; D is unresolved. This CDR3 region has 15 residues. Germline V gives CDR1 MNHEY, CDR2 SMNVEV (reference sequence). The V and J ends lost 0 bases and 4 bases respectively, with 10 bases between them. CDR3: CASSLSSAGNQPQHF. The CDR3 DNA reads as TGTGCCAGCAGTTTATCGAGCGCGGGTAATCAGCCCCAGCATTTT.

There are many counts of this clonotype. The chain joins TRBV7-2 to TRBJ1-2; TRBD1 is a possible D gene (5 bases). The V gene lost 6 bases and the J gene lost 4 bases, with 18 bases spanning the gap. The CDR3 loop spans 15 amino acids. The germline V gene has CDR1 SGHTA and CDR2 FQGNSA. CDR3 loop: CASRINRDRVYGYTF. For the CDR3, the DNA is TGTGCCAGCAGGATTAACCGGGACCGAGTCTATGGCTACACCTTC.

This clonotype was observed a few times. The V and J genes are TRBV7-2 and TRBJ2-7; possibly TRBD2 for D (6 bases). The V gene's germline CDR1 is SGHTA and CDR2 FQGNSA. Between the trimmed V and J ends, which lost 5 bases and 6 bases, there was a span of 20 bases. This CDR3 is built from 15 residues. The CDR3 protein is CASSPSSGRQGEQYF. CDR3 nucleotide sequence: TGTGCCAGCAGCCCGTCAAGCGGGCGCCAGGGCGAGCAGTACTTC.